The table lists the clone carrying this T cell receptor beta chain with a few counts. What it recognizes is unknown. These data originate in a study of beta chain features in type 1 diabetes. At the level of the study: Examination spanned about 99 million sorted cells from all samples.

General observations from the study: Relative to healthy donors, patients appeared to have naive, central memory and Treg TCRB repertoires that were more similar.

V lost 7 bases and J lost 4; bases outside the gene matches: 5. CDR1 is SNHLY, CDR2 FYNNEI, per germline. This CDR3 comprises 14 residues. TCRB transcripts that were expressed got sequenced, as all of the isolated RNA had been reverse transcribed. The repertoire was sequenced with immunoSEQ multiplex PCR; TCRdb's copy has only in-frame clones and lacks some. The repertoire holds roughly 240,000 clones, with 11% to 15% as singletons. The rearrangement joins TRBV2 to TRBJ2-2; 8 bases are shared with TRBD2. The sequencing sample was made of naive CD4+ T cells from blood. The clonotype was recovered from a woman aged 40 to 50 in good health. The chain's CDR3 is CASISGGSTGELFF. The CDR3 DNA is TGTGCCAGCATCAGCGGGGGATCCACCGGGGAGCTGTTTTTT.